The next 5 T cell receptor beta chains were all read from a single sample in a study of molecular identifiers for immune sequencing clone quantification. TCRdb re-called the PCR reads with MiXCR, one entry per CDR3 protein. The table includes about 70,000 distinct CDR3 sequences, around a sixth detected once. Sequenced input: naive CD8+ T cells from blood, with Jurkat cell RNA spiked in. Subset given: FACS-sorted CD8+CD4-CCR7+CD45RA+ naive T cells. The receptors originated from a human donor in good health. Some libraries in this study had Jurkat cell RNA spiked in.

This clonotype was seen repeatedly, ten times or more. The V gene is TRBV20-1, the J gene TRBJ2-1; no clear D. V was shortened by 3 bases and J by 9 bases, with 9 bases between the two germline ends. CDR1 and CDR2 (germline): DFQATT, SNEGSKA (reference sequence). This CDR3 is 11 amino acids long. The chain's CDR3 is CSASRSFEQFF. Written as DNA, the CDR3 is TGCAGTGCTAGTCGCTCCTTTGAGCAGTTCTTC.

This clonotype was seen many times. The rearrangement links TRBV20-1 to TRBJ2-7, with 12 bases that match TRBD1. Trimming removed 1 base from V and 4 bases from J; junction bases left unmatched: 8. The CDR3 runs 16 residues. Germline V gives CDR1 DFQATT, CDR2 SNEGSKA (reference sequence). The CDR3 reads CSARALGQGARYEQYF. CDR3 bases: TGCAGTGCTAGAGCACTGGGACAGGGGGCGCGGTACGAGCAGTACTTC.

The sample holds many counts of this clonotype. The rearrangement joins TRBV29-1 to TRBJ2-3; 8 positions match TRBD1. The germline V gene has CDR1 SQVTM and CDR2 ANQGSEA. J was trimmed by 2 bases and V by 4 bases; bases with no gene match: 5. This CDR3 is built from 14 residues. As DNA, the CDR3 is TGCAGCGTTGGAGGGACAGGTTACACAGATACGCAGTATTTT. Encoded protein: CSVGGTGYTDTQYF.

In this sample, this clonotype turned up many times. The CDR3, as DNA: TGTGCCAGCAGTGAAGTGAGTTACTACGAGCAGTACTTC. Its protein product is CASSEVSYYEQYF. V is TRBV2 and J is TRBJ2-7, with D hard to call. Germline lookup yields CDR1 SNHLY and CDR2 FYNNEI. The ends were cut back, 1 base at V and 3 bases at J, with 7 bases in the middle. The CDR3 spans 13 residues.

For this clonotype: A much larger clone sits a single nucleotide away, making a read error possible. V is TRBV19 and J is TRBJ2-1; no definite D call. The germline CDR1 and CDR2 sequences are LNHDA and SQIVND (reference sequence). This CDR3 is built from 13 residues. The V end was cut by 6 bases, the J end by 12 bases, with 18 bases between. CDR3: CASSPTILGGQFF. The DNA of the CDR3 is TGTGCCAGTAGCCCGACCATCTTGGGTGGGCAGTTCTTC.